What follows describes a single TCR beta chain. The data derive from a study of blood T cell repertoires in COVID-19. For the study at large: The analysed material was cDNA or gDNA that came from T cells, B-cell-depleted T cells, or PBMCs.

Trimming stripped 7 bases from V and 4 bases from J, with 22 bases between. The CDR3 runs to 15 residues. From germline, CDR1 is GTSNPN and CDR2 SVGIG (reference sequence). Some clones are missing from TCRdb's copy, which holds only in-frame ones; the method was immunoSEQ multiplex PCR. Here the sample spans more than 200,000 clones, roughly 80% being singletons. V and J are TRBV30 and TRBJ1-1; perhaps TRBD1 as D (5 bases). Sequencing was performed on peripheral blood. The sequence derives from a woman older than 75 with COVID-19, enrolled during active disease. Written as DNA, the CDR3 is TGTGCCTCCCGCTCTAATCTAGGGGCTCGCACTGAAGCTTTCTTT. Encoded protein: CASRSNLGARTEAFF.